Given below is one TCR beta chain in context. The sample holds one count of this clonotype. Its antigen remains undetermined. No base quality values were provided; no much bigger clone lies one nucleotide off. To demonstrate the VDJtools post-analysis software, TCR beta repertoires were profiled from the peripheral blood of some 12 young patients with multiple sclerosis. The multiple sclerosis patients were children and adolescents between 6 and 15 years of age. To prepare the library, PCR was applied. Sequencing instrument: Illumina HiSeq 2500. To reduce PCR and sequencing biases, unique molecular identifiers were built into the TCR beta cDNA libraries. Some 500,000 cDNA molecules were obtained per 1 to 10 million input T cells, so each molecule approximated one T cell. The same protocol used for the earlier healthy control dataset was applied to prepare and sequence the patient libraries. Samples belonging to the same batch were prepared together, multiplexed and sequenced on a shared HiSeq lane. The source study handled its data this way. MIGEC was used to process the raw barcoded reads, and molecular identifier groups with only a single read were discarded before consensus assembly and CDR3 extraction. Clonotype tables were post-analysed with VDJtools, normalizing diversity by down-sampling all datasets to the smallest sample size. In repertoire overlap clustering, CDR3 amino acid sequences, but not nucleotide sequences, were matched to correct batch-related cross-sample contamination. The raw public data were reprocessed by TCRdb itself: fastp quality trimming at Q25, MiXCR clonotype calling, in-frame beta chains only. Rows are combined by CDR3 protein, so each entry shows the most common genes and DNA. TCRdb's processing, not the authors' own work, is the source of the V and J calls. The sample profile shows about half a million distinct CDR3 sequences; 30% to 40% of them were found once. Of the sample, approximately 6% falls within the top ten clones.

The V and J ends are trimmed by 9 bases and 6 bases, leaving 16 bases between them. The CDR3 spans 13 residues, from the cysteine through the phenylalanine. The DNA shown is the 39-base CDR3, in frame from base 1. CDR1 and CDR2, looked up from the germline V gene (reference sequence), are SEHNR and FQNEAQ. The sample originates from a study of post-analysis software for immune sequencing data (dated by TCRdb to 2015 to 2017). General notes on the study: The recorded disease courses included relapsing-remitting, secondary progressive and progressive-relapsing multiple sclerosis, and some patients had no subtype annotation. The multiple sclerosis patient repertoires were compared with 10 to 12 previously published healthy control repertoires from donors aged about 6 to 28 years. A subset of samples was prepared in parallel using single-end sample barcoding, then pooled and co-amplified after Illumina adapter ligation. The paper's findings and limits, for the study overall: Compared with controls, multiple sclerosis patients had significantly lower normalized Chao1 diversity, a finding suggesting substantial peripheral T-cell clonal expansion. The multiple sclerosis patient group was slightly younger than the control group. Direct clustering with F measure revealed strong co-clustering of samples prepared in the same batch, which led to a batch-effect correction. A handful of TRBV segments, including TRBV5-6, TRBV5-1 and TRBV20-1, were significantly more frequent in patients than controls.

The clonotype comes from a girl aged 2 to 17 with multiple sclerosis. The sample taken for sequencing was blood. Here the chain combines TRBV7-9 and TRBJ2-3; TRBD2 might be the D gene, on 6 matching bases. The CDR3 loop reads CASCLSGGDTQYF. The nucleotides read TGTGCCAGTTGTCTAAGTGGAGGGGATACGCAGTATTTT. The full variable domain, with segments outside the CDR3 supplied by the reference TRBV7-9 and TRBJ2-3 proteins, appears as DTGVSQNPRHKITKRGQNVTFRCDPISEHNRLYWYRQTLGQGPEFLTYFQNEAQLEKSRLLSDRFSAERPKGSFSTLEIQRTEQGDSAMYLCASCLSGGDTQYFGPGTRLTVL.